Listed below are T cell receptor beta chains from one sample, sequenced in a study of Tregs in tolerant kidney transplant recipients. TCRdb's table, derived via immunoSEQ multiplex PCR, lists solely in-frame clones and lacks some. The sample includes some 100,000 clones, almost 95% of them seen just once. The sequenced sample was CD4+ T cells from blood. The receptors here all came from a human donor in good health. Both conserved end residues are part of each CDR3. D genes are given only for firm matches. The listing skips clone size in some rows; elsewhere it reads once, few, many or a size class.

. TRBD2 TRBJ2-2 TRBV5-1 CASSSRTSGGASTGELFF TGCGCCAGCAGCTCCAGGACTAGCGGGGGGGCCTCCACCGGGGAGCTGTTTTTT
. . TRBJ2-3 TRBV29-1 CSVESPGADTQYF TGCAGCGTTGAAAGTCCAGGGGCCGATACGCAGTATTTT
. TRBD2 TRBJ2-1 TRBV6-5 CASSAGLAGVFF TGTGCCAGCAGTGCGGGACTAGCGGGAGTCTTCTTC
few . TRBJ2-2 TRBV5-6 CASSSLTGELFF TGTGCCAGCAGTTCACTCACCGGGGAGCTGTTTTTT
. . TRBJ2-3 TRBV5-1 CASSPPGGTSTDTQYF TGCGCCAGCAGCCCCCCCGGCGGGACTAGCACAGATACGCAGTATTTT
. . TRBJ1-1 TRBV9 CASSVMDSLMNTEAFF TGTGCCAGCAGCGTAATGGACAGCTTAATGAACACTGAAGCTTTCTTT
. . TRBJ2-7 TRBV5-1 CASSLGPGGGQYF TGCGCCAGCAGCTTGGGCCCAGGGGGAGGGCAGTACTTC
. . TRBJ2-2 TRBV4-1 CASSQLSQSGELFF TGCGCCAGCAGCCAACTCTCACAGTCCGGGGAGCTGTTTTTT
. TRBD1 TRBJ1-2 TRBV19 CASSARPGQGARGYTF TGTGCCAGTAGTGCCCGTCCGGGACAGGGGGCGCGTGGCTACACCTTC
few . TRBJ1-2 TRBV6-5 CASSGLYGYTF TGTGCCAGCAGCGGCCTCTATGGCTACACCTTC
. . TRBJ2-3 TRBV7-8 CASSTQSTDTQYF TGTGCCAGCAGTACTCAAAGCACAGATACGCAGTATTTT
. TRBD1 TRBJ1-1 TRBV7-8 CASSPWTGMNTEAFF TGTGCCAGCAGCCCCTGGACAGGGATGAACACTGAAGCTTTCTTT
. TRBD2 TRBJ2-2 TRBV29-1 CSLRRGVGTGELFF TGCAGCCTACGTCGGGGGGTGGGCACCGGGGAGCTGTTTTTT
. TRBD1 TRBJ1-1 TRBV11-2 CASSKTGGGSTEAFF TGTGCCAGCAGCAAAACAGGGGGCGGAAGCACTGAAGCTTTCTTT
. TRBD2 TRBJ2-5 TRBV7-7 CASSPGTSAETQYF TGTGCTAGCAGCCCCGGGACTAGTGCAGAGACCCAGTACTTC
. . TRBJ2-7 TRBV5-1 CASSYREANPYEQYF TGCGCCAGCAGCTACAGGGAAGCCAACCCCTACGAGCAGTACTTC
. . TRBJ1-5 TRBV2 CASSGTERNQPQHF TGTGCCAGCAGTGGGACAGAGAGAAATCAGCCCCAGCATTTT
. . TRBJ1-1 TRBV6-1 CASSGPGTEAFF TGTGCCAGCAGTGGACCGGGCACTGAAGCTTTCTTT
once . TRBJ1-2 TRBV9 CASSVAGQNYGYTF TGTGCCAGCAGCGTAGCAGGACAGAACTATGGCTACACCTTC
. . TRBJ2-5 TRBV7-9 CASSFVEETQYF TGTGCCAGCAGCTTCGTTGAAGAGACCCAGTACTTC
. TRBD1 TRBJ1-1 TRBV5-1 CASSGDRLNTEAFF TGCGCCAGCAGCGGGGACAGATTGAACACTGAAGCTTTCTTT
. . TRBJ2-6 TRBV7-2 CASSLVSAGANVLTF TGTGCCAGCAGCTTAGTAAGCGCTGGGGCCAACGTCCTGACTTTC
. . TRBJ1-2 TRBV5-1 CASSLGTADGYTF TGCGCCAGCAGCTTGGGTACGGCGGATGGCTACACCTTC
. . TRBJ2-5 TRBV2 CASINGPYQETQYF TGTGCCAGCATAAACGGCCCTTACCAAGAGACCCAGTACTTC
once TRBD1 TRBJ2-3 TRBV18 CASSPPGQGYRDTQYF TGTGCCAGCTCGCCCCCCGGACAGGGGTACAGAGATACGCAGTATTTT
. . TRBJ1-3 TRBV2 CASSGAGDSGNTIYF TGTGCCAGCAGCGGAGCAGGGGACTCTGGAAACACCATATATTTT
. . TRBJ1-5 TRBV6-1 CASNNGDQPQHF TGTGCCAGCAATAACGGGGATCAGCCCCAGCATTTT
. TRBD1 TRBJ1-2 TRBV6-5 CASSYNRDSRYGYTF TGTGCCAGCAGTTACAACCGGGACAGCCGTTATGGCTACACCTTC
. TRBD1 TRBJ2-1 TRBV5-1 CASRGVGGTGLLEQFF TGCGCCAGCAGAGGGGTAGGCGGGACAGGTTTATTGGAGCAGTTCTTC
. TRBD2 TRBJ2-5 TRBV12-5 CASGLGAAPGGGETQYF TGTGCTAGTGGTTTGGGGGCCGCCCCGGGGGGAGGAGAGACCCAGTACTTC
. TRBD2 TRBJ2-5 TRBV10-2 CASSEGILAGGQTQYF TGCGCCAGCAGTGAGGGGATACTAGCGGGAGGGCAGACCCAGTACTTC
once . TRBJ1-5 TRBV19 CASSIVSGARGQPQHF TGTGCCAGTAGTATCGTTTCCGGGGCCCGTGGTCAGCCCCAGCATTTT
. TRBD1 TRBJ2-7 TRBV19 CASSIRDRGYEQYF TGTGCCAGTAGTATCCGGGACAGGGGGTACGAGCAGTACTTC
. TRBD1 TRBJ2-2 TRBV9 CASSAGTGSTGELFF TGTGCCAGCAGTGCCGGGACAGGGAGCACCGGGGAGCTGTTTTTT
. . TRBJ2-7 TRBV18 CASSPRQPGSYEQYF TGTGCCAGCTCTCCCCGGCAACCCGGCTCCTACGAGCAGTACTTC
. . TRBJ1-1 TRBV19 CASTLRRANTEAFF TGTGCCAGTACTCTGCGGCGGGCAAACACTGAAGCTTTCTTT